This T cell receptor beta chain stems from a study of control samples from healthy donors and cancer patients. Note on this clone: Mismatch with germline at one junction end may stem from a read error.

Some clones are missing from TCRdb's copy, which holds only in-frame ones; the method was immunoSEQ multiplex PCR. The data hold over 100,000 clones, with about 89% observed a single time. The germline V gene has CDR1 SNHLY and CDR2 FYNNEI. The CDR3 is made up of 13 amino acids. This rearrangement joins TRBV2 to TRBJ1-2, with TRBD1 matching 10 bases. The receptor comes from a woman aged 50 to 65 in good health. The sample taken for sequencing was blood. CDR3 coding DNA: TGTGCCAGCAGGGAAGGGACAGGGGCTGGCTACACCTTC. Protein sequence: CASREGTGAGYTF.